The 25 T cell receptor beta chains below were found in one sample sequenced in a study of blood T cell repertoires in COVID-19 (TCRdb year 2020). The library was prepared using the immunoSEQ multiplex PCR assay. Drawn from immuneACCESS, this table holds only the in-frame rearrangements with V and J called that TCRdb kept. Clones are partly lost; checked studies trace under half to an unresolved V gene and leave the rest unexplained. For this sample the table gives around 150,000 clones, of which roughly 84% were detected only once. About 5.2% of the sample lies in the top ten. The sequenced material came from PBMCs or T cells enriched from blood (not recorded which). These receptors came from a man in his sixties or seventies who had been exposed to COVID-19.

The rearrangement joins TRBV29-1 to TRBJ2-7; D possibly corresponds to TRBD1 (5 bases). V was pared by 4 bases and J by 7 bases, with 11 bases between. CDR1 and CDR2 from the germline V gene are SQVTM and ANQGSEA. The CDR3 runs 11 residues. Written as DNA, the CDR3 is TGCAGCGTTGCCTCCGACAGTGAGCAGTACTTC. Its translation is CSVASDSEQYF.

The V call is TRBV4-1, the J call TRBJ2-1; the match to TRBD2 covers 9 bases. The CDR3 contains 15 residues. Germline values: CDR1 MGHRA, CDR2 YSYEKL. With 6 bases clipped from V and 6 bases from J, the junction kept 9 bases outside the gene matches. Here the CDR3 DNA reads TGCGCCAGCAGGGTCAGGACTAGCGTAAGCAATGAGCAGTTCTTC. This sequence encodes CASRVRTSVSNEQFF.

The chain links TRBV2 to TRBJ1-5; D might be TRBD1 (5 bases). V gave up 10 bases and J gave up 3 bases, with 16 bases separating them. Looked up from germline, CDR1 is SNHLY and CDR2 is FYNNEI. The CDR3 is 14 amino acids. The CDR3 DNA reads TGTGCCACCAACCTACAGGCAAACAATCAGCCCCAGCATTTT. Translating it yields CATNLQANNQPQHF.

J is TRBJ2-7 and V is TRBV7-9; 7 nucleotides match TRBD1. Germline values: CDR1 SEHNR, CDR2 FQNEAQ (reference sequence). J gave up 5 bases and V 5 bases, and 9 bases lay outside the gene matches. The CDR3 sequence is 14 residues long. The CDR3 sequence: CASSPDRARDEQYF. CDR3 in DNA: TGTGCCAGCAGCCCCGACAGGGCTCGGGACGAGCAGTACTTC.

The chain combines TRBV19 with TRBJ2-5; D not resolved. Between the trimmed V and J ends, which lost 5 bases and 5 bases, there was a span of 12 bases. The CDR3 has 13 residues. Per the germline V gene, CDR1 is LNHDA and CDR2 is SQIVND (reference sequence). The CDR3 loop reads CASSPPDWETQYF. The CDR3, as DNA: TGTGCCAGTAGTCCCCCCGACTGGGAGACCCAGTACTTC.

The V call is TRBV28, the J call TRBJ2-1, with a possible D match to TRBD2 (6 bases). Germline loops: CDR1 MDHEN, CDR2 SYDVKM. Trimming left V 4 bases short and J 4 bases short, with 17 bases between. This CDR3 region has 16 residues. In DNA form, the CDR3 reads TGTGCCAGCAGTTCTTCCGGGACTCAAAATTACAATGAGCAGTTCTTC. Protein: CASSSSGTQNYNEQFF. Looking up the rest from reference TRBV28 and TRBJ2-1 gives the full variable domain: DVKVTQSSRYLVKRTGEKVFLECVQDMDHENMFWYRQDPGLGLRLIYFSYDVKMKEKGDIPEGYSVSREKKERFSLILESASTNQTSMYLCASSSSGTQNYNEQFFGPGTRLTVL.

The CDR3 spells CASSFSLDGVGAQYF. DNA of the CDR3: TGTGCCAGCAGCTTCTCACTAGACGGGGTGGGAGCCCAGTACTTC. The rearrangement uses TRBV7-2 and TRBJ2-5, with D possibly matching TRBD2 (5 bases). The CDR3 spans 15 residues. V was trimmed by 3 bases and J by 9 bases, leaving 20 bases between them. Germline loops: CDR1 SGHTA, CDR2 FQGNSA.

Only one count was recorded for this clone. V is TRBV2 and J is TRBJ2-2; 8 bases align to TRBD1. The CDR3 runs to 15 residues. V was clipped by 4 bases and J by 5 bases; unmatched bases: 6. Germline loops: CDR1 SNHLY, CDR2 FYNNEI. CDR3 in DNA: TGTGCCAGCAGTGGACAGGGGTTAGGAACCGGGGAGCTGTTTTTT. Amino acids: CASSGQGLGTGELFF.

This chain joins TRBV6-2 or TRBV6-3 and TRBJ2-7, with 8 bases aligning to TRBD1. This CDR3 region has 14 residues. Germline V gene sequence: CDR1 MNHEY, CDR2 SVGEGT. Losses at the gene ends were 5 bases for V and 2 bases for J; bases not matched to a gene: 5. This CDR3 is CASSKGQGPYEQYF. CDR3 sequence (DNA): TGTGCCAGCAGTAAAGGACAGGGCCCCTACGAGCAGTACTTC.

The J gene is TRBJ2-1, the V gene TRBV5-1; a weak D match, TRBD2 (7 bases). Trimming shortened V by 4 bases and J by 12 bases, and 14 bases separated the two germline ends. CDR1 is SGHRS and CDR2 is YFSETQ in the germline V gene. The CDR3 consists of 12 residues. CDR3 loop: CASSPPGGSQFF. CDR3 sequence (DNA): TGCGCCAGCAGCCCCCCGGGGGGCTCGCAGTTCTTC.

The chain employs TRBV29-1 and TRBJ1-2; tentatively, D is TRBD1 (6 bases). The CDR3 totals 10 residues. CDR1 and CDR2 (germline): SQVTM, ANQGSEA. V shed 4 bases and J shed 8 bases, with 8 bases lying between them. The DNA for the CDR3 is TGCAGCGTTGGGACAGAAGGCTACACCTTC. This encodes CSVGTEGYTF. The full variable domain, its missing parts supplied by reference TRBV29-1 and TRBJ1-2, is SAVISQKPSRDICQRGTSLTIQCQVDSQVTMMFWYRQQPGQSLTLIATANQGSEATYESGFVIDKFPISRPNLTFSTLTVSNMSPEDSSIYLCSVGTEGYTFGSGTRLTVV.

The chain combines TRBV28 with TRBJ1-2; D not certain. Looked up from germline, CDR1 is MDHEN and CDR2 is SYDVKM. Trimming left V 2 bases short and J 8 bases short, with 9 bases between. The CDR3 is 12 amino acids. As DNA, the CDR3 is TGTGCCAGCAGTTTAGGGCCCCAGGGCTACACCTTC. Its translation: CASSLGPQGYTF.

The V call is TRBV18, the J call TRBJ1-1; D is perhaps TRBD1 (5 bases). The germline V gene has CDR1 KGHSH and CDR2 LQKENI. The CDR3 loop spans 14 amino acids. V lost 0 bases to trimming and J lost 3 bases, with 8 bases between them. The CDR3: CASSPPGQDTEAFF. As DNA, the CDR3 is TGTGCCAGCTCACCACCGGGGCAGGACACTGAAGCTTTCTTT.

Only one count was recorded for this clone. This chain joins TRBV30 and TRBJ2-5; D may be TRBD1 (6 bases). The CDR3 extends over 12 amino acids. Germline V gene sequence: CDR1 GTSNPN, CDR2 SVGIG (reference sequence). The CDR3 loop reads CAYGTLQETQYF. DNA of the CDR3: TGTGCTTACGGGACACTCCAAGAGACCCAGTACTTC.

This chain uses TRBV3-1 (or the pseudogene TRBV3-2) with TRBJ1-1, with unresolved D. Trimming stripped 2 bases from V and 6 bases from J, with 7 bases between. Germline CDR1 and CDR2: LGHDT and YNNKEL (reference sequence). This CDR3 is built from 12 residues. CDR3 sequence reads: CASSQSTSEAFF. Here the CDR3 DNA reads TGTGCCAGCAGCCAAAGTACTTCTGAAGCTTTCTTT.

This clone was detected only once. The V gene is TRBV6-5, the J gene TRBJ1-2, with TRBD1 as a possible D gene (5 bases). Germline V gene data show CDR1 as MNHEY and CDR2 as SVGAGI. V was pared by 8 bases and J by 2 bases, with 18 bases between. The CDR3 sequence is 15 residues long. The CDR3 DNA is TGTGCCAGCCTCTGGGCAGGGAGGGGAAACTATGGCTACACCTTC. Protein: CASLWAGRGNYGYTF.

CDR3 region: CASSQGAGEQFF. The DNA for the CDR3 is TGTGCCAGCAGCCAAGGGGCGGGTGAGCAGTTCTTC. This chain uses TRBV4-2 with TRBJ2-1; possibly TRBD2 for D (5 bases). The V gene lost 1 base and the J gene lost 9 bases, with 7 bases spanning the gap. The CDR3 totals 12 residues. Germline lookup yields CDR1 LGHNA and CDR2 YNFKEQ.

The chain carries TRBV4-3 and TRBJ2-7; 7 bases align to TRBD2. The trim removed 5 bases at V and 0 bases at J, leaving 7 bases unmatched. CDR3 size: 15 residues. Germline V gene lookup returns CDR1 LGHNA and CDR2 YSLEER. The CDR3 loop reads CASSETSLASYEQYF. The CDR3 DNA reads as TGCGCCAGCAGCGAGACTAGCCTTGCCTCCTACGAGCAGTACTTC.

The genes are TRBV7-9 and TRBJ1-2, with unresolved D. The V and J ends lost 5 bases and 4 bases respectively, with 11 bases between them. This CDR3 contains 13 residues. CDR1 SEHNR and CDR2 FQNEAQ come from the germline V gene (reference sequence). CDR3 DNA sequence: TGTGCCAGCAGCCCCTCGTTGGCCTATGGCTACACCTTC. This codes for CASSPSLAYGYTF. Full variable domain (missing parts from reference TRBV7-9 and TRBJ1-2): DTGVSQNPRHKITKRGQNVTFRCDPISEHNRLYWYRQTLGQGPEFLTYFQNEAQLEKSRLLSDRFSAERPKGSFSTLEIQRTEQGDSAMYLCASSPSLAYGYTFGSGTRLTVV.

The rearrangement links TRBV28 to TRBJ1-3; 11 bases match TRBD1. Trimming cost V 11 bases and J 3 bases; bases outside gene matches: 9. Germline CDR1 and CDR2: MDHEN and SYDVKM. The CDR3 extends over 15 amino acids. CDR3 bases: TGTGCCGCCAGGACAGGGGGCGCGAATGGAAACACCATATATTTT. Translated: CAARTGGANGNTIYF.

The gene calls are TRBV7-2 and TRBJ2-1; D might be TRBD2 (6 bases). V lost 5 bases and J 4 bases, leaving 12 bases between the germline ends. The germline gives CDR1 SGHTA, CDR2 FQGNSA. CDR3 length equals 14 residues. The CDR3 DNA reads TGTGCCAGCAGCCCCTCGAGCGGGTACAATGAGCAGTTCTTC. This codes for CASSPSSGYNEQFF.

This rearrangement joins TRBV3-1 (or the pseudogene TRBV3-2) to TRBJ1-2, with D uncertain. Germline CDR1 and CDR2: LGHDT and YNNKEL (reference sequence). The ends were cut back, 0 bases at V and 10 bases at J, with 6 bases in the middle. The CDR3 length is 11 residues. The CDR3 loop reads CASSQEASYTF. The DNA of the CDR3 is TGTGCCAGCAGCCAAGAGGCATCCTACACCTTC.

The chain recombines TRBV5-1 with TRBJ2-2; TRBD2 matches at 12 bases. V was clipped by 0 bases and J by 7 bases; unmatched bases: 10. CDR1 is SGHRS, CDR2 YFSETQ, per germline. This CDR3 has 18 amino acids. CDR3 sequence reads: CASSLEVLAGGPSGELFF. The CDR3 DNA sequence: TGCGCCAGCAGCTTGGAAGTCCTAGCGGGGGGGCCGAGCGGGGAGCTGTTTTTT.

The chain is built from TRBV9 and TRBJ2-1, with TRBD2 matching over 9 bases. V shed 5 bases, J shed 1 base, and the junction held 4 bases outside the gene matches. The CDR3 has 15 residues. Germline CDR1 reads SGDLS; CDR2 reads YYNGEE. In DNA, the CDR3 is TGTGCCAGCAGTATAGCGGGAGCGTCCTACAATGAGCAGTTCTTC. It encodes CASSIAGASYNEQFF.

This chain links TRBV7-2 with TRBJ2-5; 10 nucleotides match TRBD2. Losses at the gene ends were 7 bases for V and 5 bases for J; bases not matched to a gene: 7. The CDR3 covers 14 residues. Germline values: CDR1 SGHTA, CDR2 FQGNSA. CDR3 protein: CASTQRGGPETQYF. The CDR3 DNA reads TGTGCCAGCACCCAGCGGGGGGGCCCGGAGACCCAGTACTTC.